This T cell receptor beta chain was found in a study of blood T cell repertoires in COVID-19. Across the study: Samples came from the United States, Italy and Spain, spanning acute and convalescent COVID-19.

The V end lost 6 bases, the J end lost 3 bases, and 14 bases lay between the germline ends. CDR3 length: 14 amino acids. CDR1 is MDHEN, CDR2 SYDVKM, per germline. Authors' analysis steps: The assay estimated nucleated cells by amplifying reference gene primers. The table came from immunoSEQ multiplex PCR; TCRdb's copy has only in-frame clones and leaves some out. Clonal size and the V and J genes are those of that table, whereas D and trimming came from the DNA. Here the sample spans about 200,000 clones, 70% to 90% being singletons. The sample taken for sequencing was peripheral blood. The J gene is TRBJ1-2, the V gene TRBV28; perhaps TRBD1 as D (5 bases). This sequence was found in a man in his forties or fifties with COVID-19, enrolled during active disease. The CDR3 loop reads CASSPGSMDYGYTF. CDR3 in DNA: TGTGCCAGCAGCCCAGGGTCAATGGACTATGGCTACACCTTC.